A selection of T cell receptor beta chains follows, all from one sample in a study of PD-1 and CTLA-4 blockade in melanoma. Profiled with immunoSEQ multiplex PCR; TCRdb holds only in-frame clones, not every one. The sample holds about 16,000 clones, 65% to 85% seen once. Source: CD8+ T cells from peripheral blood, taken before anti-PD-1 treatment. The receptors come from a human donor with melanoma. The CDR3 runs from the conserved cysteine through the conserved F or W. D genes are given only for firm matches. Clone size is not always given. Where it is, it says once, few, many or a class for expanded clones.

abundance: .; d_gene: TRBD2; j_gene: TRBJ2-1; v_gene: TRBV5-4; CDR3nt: TGTGCCAGCAGGATCAACTCGGGGGGTGGCAATGAGCAGTTCTTC; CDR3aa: CASRINSGGGNEQFF
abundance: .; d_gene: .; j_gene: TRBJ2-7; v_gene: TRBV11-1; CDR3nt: TGTGCCAGCAGCCTCCCGACAGTGTCCTACGAGCAGTACTTC; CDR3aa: CASSLPTVSYEQYF
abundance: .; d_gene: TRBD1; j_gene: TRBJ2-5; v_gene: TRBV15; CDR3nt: TGTGCCACCAGCAGAGGGGACAGGGTACAGGAGACCCAGTACTTC; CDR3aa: CATSRGDRVQETQYF
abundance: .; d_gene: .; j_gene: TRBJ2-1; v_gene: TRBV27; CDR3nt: TGTGCCAGCAGTTTGGGGGGGCCTTACAATGAGCAGTTCTTC; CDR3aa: CASSLGGPYNEQFF
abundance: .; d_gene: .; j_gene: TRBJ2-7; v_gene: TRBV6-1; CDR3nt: TGTGCCAGCAGTGAATCCGGGGGCAGAGACGAGCAGTACTTC; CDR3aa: CASSESGGRDEQYF
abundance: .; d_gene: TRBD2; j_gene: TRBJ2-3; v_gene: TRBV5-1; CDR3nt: TGCGCCAGCAGCTTGGTACTAGCGGGAGATACGCAGTATTTT; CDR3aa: CASSLVLAGDTQYF
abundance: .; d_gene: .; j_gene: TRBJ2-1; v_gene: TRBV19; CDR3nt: TGTGCCAGTACAGGGGCGGGCGCCTACAATGAGCAGTTCTTC; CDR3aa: CASTGAGAYNEQFF
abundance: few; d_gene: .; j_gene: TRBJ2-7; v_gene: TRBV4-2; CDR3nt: TGTGCCAGCAGCCAAGGGACAGTAACGTACGAGCAGTACTTC; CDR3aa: CASSQGTVTYEQYF
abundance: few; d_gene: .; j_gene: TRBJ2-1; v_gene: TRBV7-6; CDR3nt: TGTGCCAGCAGCTTAGAAGTCAACATCGCCACCTACAATGAGCAGTTCTTC; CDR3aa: CASSLEVNIATYNEQFF
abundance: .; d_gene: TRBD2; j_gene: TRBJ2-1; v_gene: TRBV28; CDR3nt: TGTGCCAGCAGTTTGGCGGGGGCCTACAATGAGCAGTTCTTC; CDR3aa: CASSLAGAYNEQFF
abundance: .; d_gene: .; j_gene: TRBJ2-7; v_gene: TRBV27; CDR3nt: TGTGCCAGCAGTTTATCGTTAAAACTAGCTAACTACGAGCAGTACTTC; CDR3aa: CASSLSLKLANYEQYF
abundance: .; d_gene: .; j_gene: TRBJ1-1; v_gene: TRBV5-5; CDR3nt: TGTGCCAGCAGCTTGGTCGTCCTCACTGAAGCTTTCTTT; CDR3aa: CASSLVVLTEAFF
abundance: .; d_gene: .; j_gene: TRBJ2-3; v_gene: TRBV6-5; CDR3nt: TGTGCCAGCAGTTCCACCCGAAGTACAGATACGCAGTATTTT; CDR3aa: CASSSTRSTDTQYF
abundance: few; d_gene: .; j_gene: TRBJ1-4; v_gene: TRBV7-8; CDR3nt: TGTGCCAGCAGCTTAGAAACCAGGACTGAAAAACTGTTTTTT; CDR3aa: CASSLETRTEKLFF